This T cell receptor (beta chain) was recovered during a study of blood T cell repertoires in COVID-19. The overall study: The United States, Italy and Spain supplied acute and convalescent COVID-19 samples.

Original analysis: Counts of nucleated cells, estimated from reference gene primer amplification, were obtained. Sequenced by immunoSEQ multiplex PCR; TCRdb stores in-frame clones only, minus some. Clone size and V and J calls were adopted from that table, with D and trimming inferred from the DNA. The sample includes just over 350,000 clones, roughly 87% of them seen just once. Trimming stripped 2 bases from V and 3 bases from J, with 10 bases between. Germline lookup yields CDR1 LGHDT and CDR2 YNNKEL (reference sequence). There are 14 residues in the CDR3. Enrolled through a virtual design, the participants were between roughly 18 and 90 years of age and came from roughly 22 US areas. Allocation to cohorts depended on clinical history reported by the participants.

This TCR came from a woman aged 30 to 39 who had recovered from COVID-19. Sequencing was done on a sample of PBMCs or T cells enriched from blood (not recorded which). The rearrangement joins TRBV3-1 (or the pseudogene TRBV3-2) to TRBJ2-5; possibly TRBD2 for D (7 bases). The CDR3 DNA reads TGTGCCAGCAGCCAACGGGGGGCCGAAGAGACCCAGTACTTC. Protein sequence: CASSQRGAEETQYF.